In its sample, the clone carrying this TCR beta chain was seen many times. The antigen is undetermined. This specimen belongs to a study of response to subunit inactivated influenza vaccine. One entry per CDR3 protein, called by TCRdb with MiXCR from the RT-PCR reads. The profile shows around 570,000 distinct CDR3 sequences, 7.6% of them singletons. Trimming stripped 0 bases from V and 1 base from J, with 7 bases between. There are 15 residues in the CDR3. Germline loops: CDR1 KGHDR, CDR2 SFDVKD. Study-level findings and limits: The authors suggested that few new T cells are recruited per seasonal influenza vaccination.

The source material was PBMCs from blood, sampled roughly 24 months after vaccination. The V and J genes are TRBV24-1 and TRBJ2-3, with D uncertain. The clonotype originates from a man aged 50 to 69 who received an inactivated influenza vaccine. CDR3 sequence reads: CATSDLWARTDTQYF. The CDR3 nucleotides read TGTGCCACCAGTGATTTGTGGGCGCGCACAGATACGCAGTATTTT.